This record covers a single T cell receptor (beta chain). CDR3 size: 16 residues. V was clipped by 0 bases and J by 0 bases, with 9 bases between them. The data derive from a study of shared T cell receptors in the human thymus. Sequencing was performed with immunoSEQ multiplex PCR; in TCRdb, only in-frame clones are kept and a portion is missing. The table lists about 380,000 clones, about 95% of them singletons. This chain uses TRBV23-1 with TRBJ1-5; D is undetermined. TRBV23-1 is sorted into the ORF group, with uncertain function. The TCR was taken from a human donor. Material for sequencing was thymocytes. The CDR3 region has the DNA TGCGCCAGCAGTCAATCGGGTCCGGTTAGCAATCAGCCCCAGCATTTT. Protein: CASSQSGPVSNQPQHF.